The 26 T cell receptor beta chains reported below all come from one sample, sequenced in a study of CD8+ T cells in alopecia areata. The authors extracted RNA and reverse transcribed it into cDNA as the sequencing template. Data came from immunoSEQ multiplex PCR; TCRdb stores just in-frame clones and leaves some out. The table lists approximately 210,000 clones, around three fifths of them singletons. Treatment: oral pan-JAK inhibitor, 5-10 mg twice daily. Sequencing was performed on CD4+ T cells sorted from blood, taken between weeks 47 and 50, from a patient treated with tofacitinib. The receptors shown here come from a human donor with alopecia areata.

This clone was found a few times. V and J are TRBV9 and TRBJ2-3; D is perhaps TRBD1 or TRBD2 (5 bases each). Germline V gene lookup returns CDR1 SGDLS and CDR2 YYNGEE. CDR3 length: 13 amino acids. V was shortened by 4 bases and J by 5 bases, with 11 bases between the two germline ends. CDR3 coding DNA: TGTGCCAGCAGCCCTGGGACCGAAGATACGCAGTATTTT. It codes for CASSPGTEDTQYF.

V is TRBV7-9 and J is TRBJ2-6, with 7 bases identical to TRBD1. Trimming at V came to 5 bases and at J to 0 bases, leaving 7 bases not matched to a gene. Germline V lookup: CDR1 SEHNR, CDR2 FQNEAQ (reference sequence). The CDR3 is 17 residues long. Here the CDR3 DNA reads TGTGCCAGCAGCCCGGGACAGCCCTTCTCTGGGGCCAACGTCCTGACTTTC. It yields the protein CASSPGQPFSGANVLTF.

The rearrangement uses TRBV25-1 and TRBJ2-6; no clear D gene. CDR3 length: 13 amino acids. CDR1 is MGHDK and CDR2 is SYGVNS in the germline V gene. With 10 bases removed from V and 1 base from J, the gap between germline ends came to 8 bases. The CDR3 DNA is TGTGCCACCCGGTTTTCTGGGGCCAACGTCCTGACTTTC. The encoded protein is CATRFSGANVLTF.

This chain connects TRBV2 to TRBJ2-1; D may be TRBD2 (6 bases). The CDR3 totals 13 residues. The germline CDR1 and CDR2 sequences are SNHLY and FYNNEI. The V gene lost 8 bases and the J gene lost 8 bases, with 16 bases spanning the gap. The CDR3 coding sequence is TGTGCCAGCGGAGGGCCCTACTGGGATGAGCAGTTCTTC. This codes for CASGGPYWDEQFF.

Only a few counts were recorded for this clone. The CDR3 DNA reads as TGTGCCAGCAGTTTCCAGGGTTTCCCCTACGAGCAGTACTTC. It is translated as CASSFQGFPYEQYF. The chain couples TRBV27 to TRBJ2-7; tentatively, D is TRBD1 (5 bases). Trimming stripped 3 bases from V and 2 bases from J, with 11 bases between. The CDR3 sequence is 14 residues long. Germline CDR1 MNHEY, CDR2 SMNVEV (reference sequence).

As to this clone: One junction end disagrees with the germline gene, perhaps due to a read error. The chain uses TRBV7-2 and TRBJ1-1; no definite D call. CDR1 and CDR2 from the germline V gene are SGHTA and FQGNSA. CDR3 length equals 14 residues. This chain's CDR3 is CAGSPGGSDTEAFF. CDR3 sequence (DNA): TGTGCCGGCAGCCCAGGAGGGTCGGACACTGAAGCTTTCTTT.

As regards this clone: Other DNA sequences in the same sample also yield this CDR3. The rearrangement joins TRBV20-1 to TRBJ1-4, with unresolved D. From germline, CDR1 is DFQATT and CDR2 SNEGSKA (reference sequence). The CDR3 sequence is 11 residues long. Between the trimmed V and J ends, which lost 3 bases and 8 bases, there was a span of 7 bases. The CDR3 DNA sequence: TGCAGTGCTAGGGGTCAGGAAAAACTGTTTTTT. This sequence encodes CSARGQEKLFF.

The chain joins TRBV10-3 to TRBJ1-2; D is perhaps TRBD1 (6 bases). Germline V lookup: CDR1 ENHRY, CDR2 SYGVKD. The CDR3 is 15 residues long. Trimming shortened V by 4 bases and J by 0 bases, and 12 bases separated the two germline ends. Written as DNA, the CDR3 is TGTGCCATCAGTGCCCAGGACAGAGCTAACTATGGCTACACCTTC. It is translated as CAISAQDRANYGYTF.

DNA for the CDR3: TGTGCCAGCAGCCCTCGGGAAAATGAAAAACTGTTTTTT. It yields the protein CASSPRENEKLFF. The chain links TRBV13 to TRBJ1-4; D is uncertain. The CDR3 has 13 residues. Trimming took off 5 bases at V and 5 bases at J, with 9 bases between the two ends. Germline loops: CDR1 PRHDT, CDR2 FYEKMQ (reference sequence).

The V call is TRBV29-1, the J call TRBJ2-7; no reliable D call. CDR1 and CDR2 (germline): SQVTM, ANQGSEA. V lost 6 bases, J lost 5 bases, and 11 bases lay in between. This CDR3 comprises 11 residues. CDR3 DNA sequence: TGCAGCGTCGCCCGGGTGGACGAGCAGTACTTC. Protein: CSVARVDEQYF.

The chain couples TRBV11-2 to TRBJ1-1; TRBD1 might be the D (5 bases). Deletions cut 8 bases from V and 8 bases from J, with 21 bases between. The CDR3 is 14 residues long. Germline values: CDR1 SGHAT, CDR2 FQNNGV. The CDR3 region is CASSPQTALAEAFF. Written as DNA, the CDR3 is TGTGCCAGCTCCCCCCAGACAGCTTTGGCCGAAGCTTTCTTT.

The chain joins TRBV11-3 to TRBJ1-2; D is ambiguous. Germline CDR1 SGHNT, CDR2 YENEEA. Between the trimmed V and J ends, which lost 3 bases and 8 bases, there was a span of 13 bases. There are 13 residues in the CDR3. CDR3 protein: CASSLGSSRGYTF. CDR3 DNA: TGTGCCAGCAGCTTGGGCAGCAGTAGGGGCTACACCTTC.

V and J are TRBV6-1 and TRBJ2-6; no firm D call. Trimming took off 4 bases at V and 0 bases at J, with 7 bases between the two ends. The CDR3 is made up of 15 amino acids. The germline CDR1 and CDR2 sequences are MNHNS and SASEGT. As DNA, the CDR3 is TGTGCCAGCAGTGCGGCCCCCTCTGGGGCCAACGTCCTGACTTTC. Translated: CASSAAPSGANVLTF.

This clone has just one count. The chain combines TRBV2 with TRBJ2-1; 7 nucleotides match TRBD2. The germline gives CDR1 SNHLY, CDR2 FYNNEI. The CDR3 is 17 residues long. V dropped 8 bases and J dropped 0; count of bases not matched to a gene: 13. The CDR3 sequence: CASGRDYSPSSYNEQFF. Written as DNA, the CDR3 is TGTGCCAGCGGTCGGGACTACTCACCGAGCTCCTACAATGAGCAGTTCTTC.

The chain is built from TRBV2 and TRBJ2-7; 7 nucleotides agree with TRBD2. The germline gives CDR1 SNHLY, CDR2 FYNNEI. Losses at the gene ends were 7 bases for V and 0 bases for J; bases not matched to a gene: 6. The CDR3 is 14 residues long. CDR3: CASTAERDSYEQYF. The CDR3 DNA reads TGTGCCAGCACCGCTGAGCGGGACTCCTACGAGCAGTACTTC.

CDR3 amino acids: CASSLGGEAYEQYF. CDR3 in DNA: TGTGCCAGCAGTTTAGGGGGGGAGGCGTACGAGCAGTACTTC. V usage is TRBV27 and J usage is TRBJ2-7, with 7 positions matching TRBD2. Germline CDR1 and CDR2: MNHEY and SMNVEV (reference sequence). V was clipped by 2 bases and J by 4 bases; unmatched bases: 5. This CDR3 spans 14 amino acids.

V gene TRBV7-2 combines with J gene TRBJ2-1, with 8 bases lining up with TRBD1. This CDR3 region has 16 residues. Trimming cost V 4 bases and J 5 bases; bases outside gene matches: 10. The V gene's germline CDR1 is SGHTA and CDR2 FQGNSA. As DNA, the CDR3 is TGTGCCAGCAGCTCTCACGATCGGACAGGGAACAATGAGCAGTTCTTC. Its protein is CASSSHDRTGNNEQFF.

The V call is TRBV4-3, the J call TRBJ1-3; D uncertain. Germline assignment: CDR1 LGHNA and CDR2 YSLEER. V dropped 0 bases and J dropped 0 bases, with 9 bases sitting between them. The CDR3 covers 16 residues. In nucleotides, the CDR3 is TGCGCCAGCAGCCAAGATAGACCGAACTCTGGAAACACCATATATTTT. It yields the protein CASSQDRPNSGNTIYF.

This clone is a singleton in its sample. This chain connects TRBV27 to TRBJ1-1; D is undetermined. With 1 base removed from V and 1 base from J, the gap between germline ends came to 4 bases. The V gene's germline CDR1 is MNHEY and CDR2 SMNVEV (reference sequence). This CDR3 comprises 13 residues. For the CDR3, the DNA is TGTGCCAGCAGTTTATGGGGGAACACTGAAGCTTTCTTT. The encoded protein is CASSLWGNTEAFF.

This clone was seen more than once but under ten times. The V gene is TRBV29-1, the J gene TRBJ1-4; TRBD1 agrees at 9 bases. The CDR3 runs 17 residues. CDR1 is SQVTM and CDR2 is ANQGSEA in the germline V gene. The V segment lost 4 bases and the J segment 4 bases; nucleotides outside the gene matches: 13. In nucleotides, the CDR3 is TGCAGCGTTGCGGTTACAGGGGGCGACCCGCTTAATGAAAAACTGTTTTTT. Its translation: CSVAVTGGDPLNEKLFF. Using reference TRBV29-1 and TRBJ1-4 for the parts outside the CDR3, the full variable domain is SAVISQKPSRDICQRGTSLTIQCQVDSQVTMMFWYRQQPGQSLTLIATANQGSEATYESGFVIDKFPISRPNLTFSTLTVSNMSPEDSSIYLCSVAVTGGDPLNEKLFFGSGTQLSVL.

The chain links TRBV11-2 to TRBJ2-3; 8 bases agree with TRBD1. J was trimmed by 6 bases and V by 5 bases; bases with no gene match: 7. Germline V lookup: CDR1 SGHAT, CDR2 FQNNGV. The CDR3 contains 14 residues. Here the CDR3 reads CASSPPGQADTQYF. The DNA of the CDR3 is TGTGCCAGCAGCCCTCCGGGACAGGCGGATACGCAGTATTTT.

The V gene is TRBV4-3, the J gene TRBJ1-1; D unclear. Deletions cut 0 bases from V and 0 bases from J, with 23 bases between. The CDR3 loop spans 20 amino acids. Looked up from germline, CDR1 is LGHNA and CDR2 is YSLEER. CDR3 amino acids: CASSQDHWPGKPSMNTEAFF. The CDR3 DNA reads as TGCGCCAGCAGCCAAGATCATTGGCCAGGCAAACCCTCCATGAACACTGAAGCTTTCTTT.

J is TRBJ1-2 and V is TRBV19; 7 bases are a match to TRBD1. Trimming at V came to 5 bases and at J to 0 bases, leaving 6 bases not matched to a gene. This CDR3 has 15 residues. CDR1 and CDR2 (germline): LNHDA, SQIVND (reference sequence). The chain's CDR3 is CASSQGDRSNYGYTF. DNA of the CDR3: TGTGCCAGTAGTCAAGGGGACAGATCTAACTATGGCTACACCTTC.

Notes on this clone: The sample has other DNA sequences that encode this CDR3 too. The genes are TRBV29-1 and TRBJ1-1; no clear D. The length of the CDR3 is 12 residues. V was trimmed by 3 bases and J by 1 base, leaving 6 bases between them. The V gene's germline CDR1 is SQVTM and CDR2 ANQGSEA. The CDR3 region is CSVELRNTEAFF. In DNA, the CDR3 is TGCAGCGTTGAGCTACGGAACACTGAAGCTTTCTTT.

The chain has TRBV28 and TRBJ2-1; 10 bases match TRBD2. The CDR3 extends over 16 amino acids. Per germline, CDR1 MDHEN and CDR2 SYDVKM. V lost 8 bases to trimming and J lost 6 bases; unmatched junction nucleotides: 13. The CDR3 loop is CASCEGSGGPINEQFF. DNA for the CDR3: TGTGCCAGCTGCGAAGGTAGCGGGGGGCCAATCAATGAGCAGTTCTTC.

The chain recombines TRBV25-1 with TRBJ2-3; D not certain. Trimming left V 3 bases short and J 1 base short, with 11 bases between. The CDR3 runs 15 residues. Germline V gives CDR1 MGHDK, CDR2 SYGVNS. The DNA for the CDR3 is TGTGCCAGCAGTGAGTTTGGGGATCGCACAGATACGCAGTATTTT. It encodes CASSEFGDRTDTQYF.